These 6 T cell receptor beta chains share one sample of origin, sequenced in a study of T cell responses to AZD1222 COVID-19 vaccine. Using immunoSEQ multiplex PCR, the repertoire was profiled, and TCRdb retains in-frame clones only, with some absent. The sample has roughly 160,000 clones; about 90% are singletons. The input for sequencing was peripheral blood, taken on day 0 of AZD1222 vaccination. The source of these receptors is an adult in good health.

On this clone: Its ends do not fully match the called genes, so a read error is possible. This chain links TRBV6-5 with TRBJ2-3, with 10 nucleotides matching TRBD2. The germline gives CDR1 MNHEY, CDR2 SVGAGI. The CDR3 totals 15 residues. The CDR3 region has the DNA TGTGCCAGCAGTGACTCTAGCGGGAGTGCAGATACGCAGTATTTT. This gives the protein CASSDSSGSADTQYF.

The CDR3, as DNA: TGTGCCAGCAGCTCCAGGGGCACCGATAATTCACCCCTCCACTTT. Translated: CASSSRGTDNSPLHF. V gene TRBV11-2 combines with J gene TRBJ1-6; D may be TRBD1 (6 bases). The CDR3 is made up of 15 amino acids. Trimming took 4 bases from V and 5 from J, leaving 12 bases between them. Germline values: CDR1 SGHAT, CDR2 FQNNGV. Looking up the rest from reference TRBV11-2 and TRBJ1-6 gives the full variable domain: EAGVAQSPRYKIIEKRQSVAFWCNPISGHATLYWYQQILGQGPKLLIQFQNNGVVDDSQLPKDRFSAERLKGVDSTLKIQPAKLEDSAVYLCASSSRGTDNSPLHFGNGTRLTVT.

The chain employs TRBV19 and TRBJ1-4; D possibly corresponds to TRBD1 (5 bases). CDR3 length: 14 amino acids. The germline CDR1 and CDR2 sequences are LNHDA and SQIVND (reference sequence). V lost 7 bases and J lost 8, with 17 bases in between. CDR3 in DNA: TGTGCCAGTACCCATGGGGCCCAAGACGAAAAACTGTTTTTT. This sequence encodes CASTHGAQDEKLFF. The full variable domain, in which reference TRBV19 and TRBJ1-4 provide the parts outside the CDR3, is DGGITQSPKYLFRKEGQNVTLSCEQNLNHDAMYWYRQDPGQGLRLIYYSQIVNDFQKGDIAEGYSVSREKKESFPLTVTSAQKNPTAFYLCASTHGAQDEKLFFGSGTQLSVL.

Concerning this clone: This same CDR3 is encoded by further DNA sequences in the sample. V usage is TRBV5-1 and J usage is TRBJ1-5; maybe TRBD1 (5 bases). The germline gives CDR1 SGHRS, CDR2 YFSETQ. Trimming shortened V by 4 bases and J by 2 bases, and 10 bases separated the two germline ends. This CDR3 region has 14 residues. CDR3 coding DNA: TGCGCCAGCAGCCCCCGGGGGGGCAATCAGCCCCAGCATTTT. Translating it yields CASSPRGGNQPQHF.

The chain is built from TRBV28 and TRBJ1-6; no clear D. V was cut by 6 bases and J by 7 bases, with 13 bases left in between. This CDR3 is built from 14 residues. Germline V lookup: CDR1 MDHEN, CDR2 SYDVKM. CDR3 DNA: TGTGCCAGCAGAAACGGAATAATCAATTCACCCCTCCACTTT. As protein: CASRNGIINSPLHF.

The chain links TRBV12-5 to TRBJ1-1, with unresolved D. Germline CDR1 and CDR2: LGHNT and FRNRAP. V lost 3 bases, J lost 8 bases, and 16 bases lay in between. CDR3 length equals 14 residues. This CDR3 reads CASGFKEATAEAFF. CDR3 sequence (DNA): TGTGCTAGTGGTTTTAAGGAGGCCACCGCCGAAGCTTTCTTT.